What follows is one T cell receptor (beta chain) and its context. This entry comes from a study of blood T cell repertoires in COVID-19. Study as a whole: Samples of COVID-19 (acute and convalescent) were obtained from the United States, Italy and Spain. T cells, B-cell-depleted T cells, or PBMCs supplied cDNA or gDNA.

This CDR3 has 13 residues. Germline CDR1 MNHEY, CDR2 SMNVEV (reference sequence). V gave up 2 bases and J gave up 5 bases, with 7 bases separating them. Authors' data handling: Amplifying reference gene primers gave estimates of nucleated cell counts. Sequencing was performed with immunoSEQ multiplex PCR; in TCRdb, only in-frame clones are kept and a portion is missing. V, J and clone size derive from that table, while D and trimming were established from the DNA sequence. This sample has about 160,000 clones, with approximately 86% found just once. The chain recombines TRBV27 with TRBJ1-5; TRBD1 might be the D (5 bases). The sample was peripheral blood. The source is a man aged 50 or older with active or convalescent COVID-19. CDR3 DNA: TGTGCCAGCAGTTTAGACAGCTATCAGCCCCAGCATTTT. It encodes CASSLDSYQPQHF.